This entry lists 20 T cell receptor beta chains sequenced from one sample in a study of blood T cell repertoires in COVID-19 (dated by TCRdb to about 2020). The library was generated by the immunoSEQ multiplex PCR assay. TCRdb's version of the immuneACCESS table is confined to in-frame rearrangements and falls short of the full clone set. An unresolved V gene accounts for under half of the shortfall where checked; the remainder is of unknown origin. A total of about 500,000 clones appear in this sample, 87% of them only once. The top ten hold roughly 0.72% of the sample. Sequencing was done on a sample of PBMCs or T cells enriched from blood (not recorded which). The receptors were gathered from a woman aged 18-30 years who had recovered from COVID-19.

This clone showed up just a few times. The rearrangement links TRBV25-1 to TRBJ1-4; D is uncertain. The germline V gene encodes CDR1 MGHDK and CDR2 SYGVNS. The CDR3 loop spans 14 amino acids. Trimming removed 0 bases from V and 5 bases from J, with 7 bases in between. The CDR3 nucleotides are TGTGCCAGCAGTGAATATGGCTCCAATGAAAAACTGTTTTTT. Amino acids: CASSEYGSNEKLFF.

On this clone itself: Within the sample, other DNA sequences also encode this same CDR3. The V and J genes are TRBV2 and TRBJ1-1, with a possible D match to TRBD1 (5 bases). The CDR3 loop spans 13 amino acids. Germline V gene sequence: CDR1 SNHLY, CDR2 FYNNEI. Trimming took off 3 bases at V and 5 bases at J, with 10 bases between the two ends. CDR3 loop: CASSEQGGTEAFF. CDR3 nucleotide sequence: TGTGCCAGCAGTGAGCAGGGTGGGACTGAAGCTTTCTTT.

The chain has TRBV19 and TRBJ1-5; 8 nucleotides line up with TRBD1. V dropped 3 bases and J dropped 1; count of bases not matched to a gene: 8. From germline, CDR1 is LNHDA and CDR2 SQIVND (reference sequence). CDR3 length: 17 residues. The CDR3 region has the DNA TGTGCCAGTAGTATCGGGGCAGGGGGCAGGAGCAATCAGCCCCAGCATTTT. As protein: CASSIGAGGRSNQPQHF.

As to this clone: This same CDR3 is encoded by further DNA sequences in the sample. This chain links TRBV28 with TRBJ1-2; D is unclear. The CDR3 spans 13 residues. Deletions cut 4 bases from V and 0 bases from J, with 6 bases between. CDR1 is MDHEN and CDR2 is SYDVKM in the germline V gene. In nucleotides, the CDR3 is TGTGCCAGCAGTTCAAGCCCTAACTATGGCTACACCTTC. Protein product: CASSSSPNYGYTF.

The chain has TRBV27 and TRBJ1-1, with D tentatively TRBD1 (5 bases). CDR3 length: 16 residues. V was pared by 7 bases and J by 2 bases, with 20 bases between. Germline V gene data show CDR1 as MNHEY and CDR2 as SMNVEV (reference sequence). This CDR3 is CASMYNPGLSNTEAFF. Written as DNA, the CDR3 is TGTGCCAGCATGTACAATCCGGGACTCTCAAACACTGAAGCTTTCTTT.

The chain has TRBV27 and TRBJ2-1; 7 bases align to TRBD1. V was pared by 5 bases and J by 0 bases, with 10 bases of the junction left unmatched. CDR3 length equals 17 residues. CDR1 and CDR2 (germline): MNHEY, SMNVEV (reference sequence). CDR3 sequence reads: CASSTHETGSSYNEQFF. The CDR3 DNA is TGTGCCAGCAGTACACACGAGACAGGGAGCTCCTACAATGAGCAGTTCTTC.

This clone was counted a single time. This chain joins TRBV27 and TRBJ2-7; 11 bases match TRBD2. The CDR3 has 19 residues. The V and J ends lost 2 bases and 0 bases, in that order; junction bases with no gene match: 12. CDR1 is MNHEY and CDR2 is SMNVEV in the germline V gene (reference sequence). The CDR3 nucleotides read TGTGCCAGCAGTTTAATCCTAGCGGGGGGCCTCCCACTCTCCTACGAGCAGTACTTC. It yields the protein CASSLILAGGLPLSYEQYF.

The chain joins TRBV24-1 to TRBJ2-3, with 9 bases that match TRBD2. This CDR3 region has 16 residues. Losses at the gene ends were 3 bases for V and 0 bases for J; bases not matched to a gene: 3. Germline CDR1 reads KGHDR; CDR2 reads SFDVKD. CDR3 loop: CATSDPLAGSTDTQYF. CDR3 coding DNA: TGTGCCACCAGTGATCCCCTAGCGGGAAGCACAGATACGCAGTATTTT.

The chain links TRBV3-1 (or the pseudogene TRBV3-2) to TRBJ2-3; 8 positions agree with TRBD2. Germline CDR1 and CDR2: LGHDT and YNNKEL (reference sequence). With 1 base clipped from V and 4 bases from J, the junction kept 7 bases outside the gene matches. The CDR3 is made up of 16 amino acids. CDR3 bases: TGTGCCAGCAGCCAAGTCGCGGGGGGCTCCTCAGATACGCAGTATTTT. It is translated as CASSQVAGGSSDTQYF.

The rearrangement links TRBV5-1 to TRBJ1-1, with 12 bases aligning to TRBD1. The germline gives CDR1 SGHRS, CDR2 YFSETQ. Unmatched junction bases numbered 9, after V lost 4 bases and J lost 5 bases. The CDR3 has 16 amino acids. DNA of the CDR3: TGCGCCAGCAGCCTGGGACAGGGGGCACGGTGGACTGAAGCTTTCTTT. Protein: CASSLGQGARWTEAFF.

This chain joins TRBV3-1 (or the pseudogene TRBV3-2) and TRBJ1-3; 8 nucleotides agree with TRBD1. The CDR3 sequence is 16 residues long. V was clipped by 1 base and J by 2 bases; unmatched bases: 4. Germline CDR1 reads LGHDT; CDR2 reads YNNKEL (reference sequence). The CDR3 bases are TGTGCCAGCAGCCAAGCCCAGGACAGGGCTGGAAACACCATATATTTT. It codes for CASSQAQDRAGNTIYF.

The chain is built from TRBV6-1 and TRBJ2-7; D not certain. The ends were cut back, 0 bases at V and 6 bases at J, with 9 bases in the middle. This CDR3 spans 13 amino acids. CDR1 is MNHNS, CDR2 SASEGT, per germline. The CDR3 bases are TGTGCCAGCAGTGAAGCGGCAGTTCGCGAGCAGTACTTC. The encoded protein is CASSEAAVREQYF.

The count of this clone is one. The chain employs TRBV4-1 and TRBJ2-7; perhaps TRBD2 as D (5 bases). Germline V gene lookup returns CDR1 MGHRA and CDR2 YSYEKL. CDR3 length: 14 amino acids. Trimming took 1 base from V and 5 from J, leaving 12 bases between them. The CDR3 DNA is TGCGCCAGCAGCCAAGTTCGGCCCGGGGACGAGCAGTACTTC. This sequence encodes CASSQVRPGDEQYF.

The rearrangement joins TRBV28 to TRBJ2-6; D remains unclear. V lost 1 base and J 3 bases, leaving 4 bases between the germline ends. From germline, CDR1 is MDHEN and CDR2 SYDVKM. The CDR3 spans 14 residues. The CDR3 sequence: CASSLSGGANVLTF. CDR3 DNA: TGTGCCAGCAGTTTATCAGGTGGGGCCAACGTCCTGACTTTC.

This clone appeared a single time. This chain links TRBV3-1 (or the pseudogene TRBV3-2) with TRBJ1-2; D is perhaps TRBD1 (5 bases). There are 13 residues in the CDR3. Trimming took 4 bases from V and 13 from J, leaving 19 bases between them. Looked up from germline, CDR1 is LGHDT and CDR2 is YNNKEL (reference sequence). CDR3 in amino acids: CASSPTNQGSGTF. The CDR3, as DNA: TGTGCCAGCAGCCCTACCAACCAGGGTAGCGGCACCTTC.

This sequence joins TRBV30 and TRBJ1-2; D is possibly TRBD1 (5 bases). The CDR3 runs 14 residues. V lost 5 bases and J 5 bases, leaving 18 bases between the germline ends. CDR1 and CDR2 from the germline V gene are GTSNPN and SVGIG (reference sequence). For the CDR3, the DNA is TGTGCCTGGGGAGGACCGGGGGAAGTATATGGCTACACCTTC. This translates into CAWGGPGEVYGYTF.

This clone was recorded a few times. V usage is TRBV10-1 and J usage is TRBJ2-7; a possible D gene is TRBD1 (5 bases). Trimming cost V 2 bases and J 7 bases, with 12 bases left between them. Looked up from germline, CDR1 is WNHNN and CDR2 is SYGVQD (reference sequence). CDR3 length: 13 amino acids. The CDR3 DNA reads TGCGCCAGCAGTGAGACAAATGGGGCAGAGCAGTACTTC. The encoded protein is CASSETNGAEQYF.

This clone was detected once. V and J are TRBV5-1 and TRBJ1-2; 7 bases map to TRBD1. The germline V gene encodes CDR1 SGHRS and CDR2 YFSETQ. J lost 7 bases, V lost 2 bases, and 20 bases had no gene match. The CDR3 has 18 residues. The CDR3 DNA follows: TGCGCCAGCAGCTTCCGGCCCGAGGACAGGTCCCTTGGAGGTGGCTACACCTTC. Its translation is CASSFRPEDRSLGGGYTF.

The chain is built from TRBV7-2 and TRBJ1-3; possibly TRBD1 for D (6 bases). Germline V gene lookup returns CDR1 SGHTA and CDR2 FQGNSA. The CDR3 loop spans 16 amino acids. V dropped 3 bases and J dropped 3 bases, with 15 bases sitting between them. CDR3 loop: CASSFTGPFGGNTIYF. As DNA, the CDR3 is TGTGCCAGCAGCTTTACAGGGCCCTTCGGTGGAAACACCATATATTTT.

The rearrangement joins TRBV9 to TRBJ2-1; 7 bases are a match to TRBD2. The CDR3 covers 17 residues. CDR1 is SGDLS, CDR2 YYNGEE, per germline. V lost 4 bases and J lost 5; bases outside the gene matches: 15. The CDR3 nucleotides read TGTGCCAGCAGCCCTAACCCCACGAGCGGGGACCACAATGAGCAGTTCTTC. Translation gives CASSPNPTSGDHNEQFF.